This T cell receptor beta chain was recovered during a study of beta chain features in type 1 diabetes. Concerning this clone: Its cognate antigen is unknown.

Study findings and constraints: The influence of HLA type on TCRB rearrangement stayed undetermined. In the patient group, naive, central memory and Treg TCRB repertoires seemed more alike than in the healthy donor group. Significant though moderate, a shortening of TCRB CDR3s appeared in all four CD4+ subsets of Type 1 diabetes patients.

Reverse transcription of all isolated RNA meant that expressed TCRB transcripts were sequenced. Generated by immunoSEQ multiplex PCR, the TCRdb table keeps only in-frame clones and is missing some. Of about 900,000 clones detected, 15% to 20% appear once; the ten largest clones hold around 0.02%. V was clipped by 8 bases and J by 1 base, with 11 bases between them. The CDR3 extends over 13 amino acids. Germline V gene data show CDR1 as MDHEN and CDR2 as SYDVKM. This sequence originates from a woman aged 18-29 years in good health. The chain employs TRBV28 and TRBJ1-2; D call uncertain. The material sequenced was naive CD4+ T cells from blood. CDR3 sequence (DNA): TGTGCCAGCCTAACCTACAGTAACTATGGCTACACCTTC. Protein: CASLTYSNYGYTF.